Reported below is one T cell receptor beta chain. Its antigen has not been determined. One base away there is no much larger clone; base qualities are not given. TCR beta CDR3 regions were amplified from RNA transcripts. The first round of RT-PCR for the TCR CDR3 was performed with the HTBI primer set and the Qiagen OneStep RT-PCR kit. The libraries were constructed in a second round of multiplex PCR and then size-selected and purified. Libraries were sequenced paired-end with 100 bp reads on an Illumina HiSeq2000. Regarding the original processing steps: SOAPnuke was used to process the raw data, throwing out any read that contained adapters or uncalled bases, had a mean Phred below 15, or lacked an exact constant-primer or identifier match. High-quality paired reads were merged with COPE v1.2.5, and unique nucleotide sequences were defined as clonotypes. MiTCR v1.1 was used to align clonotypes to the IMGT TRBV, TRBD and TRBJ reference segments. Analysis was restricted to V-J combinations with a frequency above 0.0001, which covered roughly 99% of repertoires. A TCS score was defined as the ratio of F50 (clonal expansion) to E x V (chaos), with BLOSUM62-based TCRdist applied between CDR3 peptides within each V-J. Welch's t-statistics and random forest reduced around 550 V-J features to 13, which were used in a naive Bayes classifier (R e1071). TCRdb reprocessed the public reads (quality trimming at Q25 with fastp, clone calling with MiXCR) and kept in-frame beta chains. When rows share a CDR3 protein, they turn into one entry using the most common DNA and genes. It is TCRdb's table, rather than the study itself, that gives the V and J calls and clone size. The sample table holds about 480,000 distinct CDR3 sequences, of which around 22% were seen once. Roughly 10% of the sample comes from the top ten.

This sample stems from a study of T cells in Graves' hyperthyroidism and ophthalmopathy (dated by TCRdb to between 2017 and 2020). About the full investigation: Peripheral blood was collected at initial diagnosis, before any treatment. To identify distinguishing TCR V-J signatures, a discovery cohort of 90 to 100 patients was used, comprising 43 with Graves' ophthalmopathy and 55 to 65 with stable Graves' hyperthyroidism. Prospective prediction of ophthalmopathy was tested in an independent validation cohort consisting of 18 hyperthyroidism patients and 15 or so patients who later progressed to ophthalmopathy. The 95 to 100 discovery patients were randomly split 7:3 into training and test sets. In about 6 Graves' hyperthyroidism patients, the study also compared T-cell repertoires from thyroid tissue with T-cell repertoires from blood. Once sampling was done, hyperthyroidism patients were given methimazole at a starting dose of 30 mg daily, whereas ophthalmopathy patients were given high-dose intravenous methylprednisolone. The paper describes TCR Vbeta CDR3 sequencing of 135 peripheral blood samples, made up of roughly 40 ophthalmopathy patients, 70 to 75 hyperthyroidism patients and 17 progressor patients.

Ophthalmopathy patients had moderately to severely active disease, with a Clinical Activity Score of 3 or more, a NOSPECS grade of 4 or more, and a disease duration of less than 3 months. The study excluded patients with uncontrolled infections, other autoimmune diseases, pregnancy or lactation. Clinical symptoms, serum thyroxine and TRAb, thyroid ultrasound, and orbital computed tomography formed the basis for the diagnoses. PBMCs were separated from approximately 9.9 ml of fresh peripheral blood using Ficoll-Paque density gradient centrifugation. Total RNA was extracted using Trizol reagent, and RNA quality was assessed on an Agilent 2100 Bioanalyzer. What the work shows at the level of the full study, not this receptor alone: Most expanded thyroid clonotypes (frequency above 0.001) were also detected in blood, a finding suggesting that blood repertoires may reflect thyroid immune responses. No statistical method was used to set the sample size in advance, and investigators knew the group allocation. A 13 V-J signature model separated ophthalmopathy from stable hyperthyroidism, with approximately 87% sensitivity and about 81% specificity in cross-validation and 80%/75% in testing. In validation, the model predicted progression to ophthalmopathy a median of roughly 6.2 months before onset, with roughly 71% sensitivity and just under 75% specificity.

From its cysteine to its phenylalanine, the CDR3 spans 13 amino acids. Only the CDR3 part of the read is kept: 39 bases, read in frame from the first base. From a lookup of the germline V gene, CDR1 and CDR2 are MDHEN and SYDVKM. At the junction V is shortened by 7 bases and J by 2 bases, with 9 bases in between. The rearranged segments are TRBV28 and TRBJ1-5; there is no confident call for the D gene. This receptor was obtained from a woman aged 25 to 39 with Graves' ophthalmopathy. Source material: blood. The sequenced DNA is TGTGCCAGCAAAATGGTGGGCAATCAGCCCCAGCATTTT. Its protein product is CASKMVGNQPQHF.